The sequence of this T cell receptor (beta chain) was determined in a study of blood T cell repertoires in COVID-19. Study-level information: PBMCs, B-cell-depleted T cells, or T cells provided the cDNA or gDNA that made up the material.

Losses at the gene ends were 5 bases for V and 3 bases for J; bases not matched to a gene: 8. Germline-derived CDR1 and CDR2 are SEHNR and FQNEAQ (reference sequence). This CDR3 contains 15 residues. In the original processing: Amplified reference gene primers provided the basis for estimating nucleated cell counts. Using immunoSEQ multiplex PCR, the repertoire was profiled, and TCRdb retains in-frame clones only, with some absent. Clonal size and the V and J genes are those of that table, whereas D and trimming came from the DNA. Of about 150,000 clones listed, 87% are singletons. The sequenced sample was peripheral blood. The clonotype comes from an older man with acute or convalescent COVID-19. The chain is built from TRBV7-9 and TRBJ2-5, with 8 bases aligning to TRBD1. This CDR3 reads CASSTGQGKEETQYF. The CDR3 DNA follows: TGTGCCAGCAGCACCGGACAGGGAAAAGAAGAGACCCAGTACTTC.